This record looks at one T cell receptor beta chain sequence and its context. The entry originates in a study of shared clonotypes between healthy human individuals. Overall study: Per donor, three plates held CD4 naive cells, three held CD4 memory, two held CD8 naive and one held CD8 memory.

CD45RO negativity and positive selection for CCR7 defined naive CD8 cells, a population that excluded terminally differentiated effector memory CD45RA+ cells. Only in-frame clones appear in the TCRdb table, and some are missing; sequencing was by immunoSEQ multiplex PCR. The sample holds under 700,000 clones, approximately 95% seen once. This CDR3 spans 13 amino acids. The germline V and J ends were trimmed by 3 bases and 4 bases, with 6 bases remaining between them. Germline CDR1 is LNHDA and CDR2 is SQIVND (reference sequence). The receptor was isolated from a woman between 25 and 40 years old in good health. The specimen sequenced was naive CD8+ T cells sorted from blood. The chain has TRBV19 and TRBJ2-2; the D is unclear. Here the CDR3 reads CASSITVTGELFF. CDR3 DNA sequence: TGTGCCAGTAGTATCACGGTCACCGGGGAGCTGTTTTTT.